The 2 T cell receptor beta chains below were found in one sample sequenced in a study of patients and donors after allogeneic stem cell transplantation. TCRdb analysed the RT-PCR reads with MiXCR anew, one entry per CDR3 protein. The top ten hold 33% of the sample, which has 150,000 to 200,000 distinct CDR3 sequences, around two fifths seen once. Sequencing was done on a sample of blood, either unsorted or a sorted T cell fraction (not recorded which). These receptors all stem from a human donor who was either an allogeneic HSCT recipient or a stem cell or donor lymphocyte infusion donor (not recorded which). It is not recorded whose cells these are; they may come from a transplant donor.

The chain employs TRBV7-9 and TRBJ1-2, with 7 positions matching TRBD1. Germline values: CDR1 SEHNR, CDR2 FQNEAQ (reference sequence). V trimming: 7 bases; J trimming: 4 bases; junction bases outside the gene matches: 12. This CDR3 region has 15 residues. The CDR3 nucleotides read TGTGCCAGCACACTTGGAGGACAGGACATCTATGGCTACACCTTC. Residues: CASTLGGQDIYGYTF.

This clonotype was detected a few times. V and J are TRBV7-9 and TRBJ1-1; D gene uncertain. Germline V lookup: CDR1 SEHNR, CDR2 FQNEAQ (reference sequence). V dropped 2 bases and J dropped 1 base, with 8 bases sitting between them. This CDR3 has 14 amino acids. CDR3 in amino acids: CASSLIKENTEAFF. The CDR3, as DNA: TGTGCCAGCAGCTTAATAAAGGAGAACACTGAAGCTTTCTTT.